A single sample gave rise to the 22 T cell receptor beta chains below, sequenced in a study of patients and donors after allogeneic stem cell transplantation. TCRdb used MiXCR to reprocess the RT-PCR reads, holding one entry per CDR3 protein. The sample lists 150,000 or so distinct CDR3 sequences; 24% were seen once. The sample consisted of blood, either unsorted or a sorted T cell fraction (not recorded which). The receptors here all came from a human donor who was either an allogeneic HSCT recipient or a stem cell or donor lymphocyte infusion donor (not recorded which). It is not recorded whose cells these are; they may come from a transplant donor.

Only a few counts were recorded for this clonotype. The chain combines TRBV9 with TRBJ2-5; D perhaps matches TRBD2 (7 bases). CDR3 size: 16 residues. Germline V gene sequence: CDR1 SGDLS, CDR2 YYNGEE. The ends were cut back, 2 bases at V and 3 bases at J, with 17 bases in the middle. The DNA for the CDR3 is TGTGCCAGCAGCGTTGGCAGCGGGACAACGAAAGAGACCCAGTACTTC. Its protein product is CASSVGSGTTKETQYF.

This rearrangement joins TRBV20-1 to TRBJ2-2; D is undetermined. The CDR3 is 15 residues long. Germline-derived CDR1 and CDR2 are DFQATT and SNEGSKA (reference sequence). With 3 bases removed from V and 0 bases from J, the gap between germline ends came to 11 bases. CDR3 nucleotide sequence: TGCAGTGCTAGTAGGGCACTCCCGAACACCGGGGAGCTGTTTTTT. Translating gives CSASRALPNTGELFF.

This clonotype was observed a few times. This chain links TRBV6-1 with TRBJ1-6, with D possibly TRBD1 on 6 matching bases. V lost 0 bases, J lost 3 bases, and 12 bases lay in between. The CDR3 has 17 amino acids. CDR1 and CDR2 (germline): MNHNS, SASEGT. CDR3 residues: CASSEALQGFYNSPLHF. The CDR3 nucleotides read TGTGCCAGCAGTGAAGCGCTTCAGGGGTTCTATAATTCACCCCTCCACTTT.

The J gene is TRBJ1-1, the V gene TRBV20-1, with TRBD1 as a possible D gene (6 bases). The CDR3 covers 14 residues. Trimming took 1 base from V and 1 from J, leaving 10 bases between them. In germline, CDR1 is DFQATT, CDR2 SNEGSKA (reference sequence). The CDR3 spells CSARGGHRNTEAFF. CDR3 DNA sequence: TGCAGTGCTAGAGGGGGACACCGGAACACTGAAGCTTTCTTT.

The table lists this clonotype with a few counts. The CDR3 DNA reads TGCAGTGCTAGAGTGTCCCCCGAGAGGGTAACGGGCTACGAGCAGTACTTC. It translates to CSARVSPERVTGYEQYF. The chain uses TRBV20-1 and TRBJ2-7, with TRBD2 as a possible D gene (5 bases). V lost 1 base and J 3 bases, leaving 22 bases between the germline ends. There are 17 residues in the CDR3. Germline CDR1 DFQATT, CDR2 SNEGSKA (reference sequence).

The genes are TRBV6-2 or TRBV6-3 and TRBJ2-3; D ambiguous. V was trimmed by 2 bases and J by 2 bases, leaving 8 bases between them. The CDR3 has 14 residues. Germline CDR1 reads MNHEY; CDR2 reads SVGEGT. CDR3 nucleotides: TGTGCCAGCAGTTACAGGTCCCCCACAGATACGCAGTATTTT. This sequence encodes CASSYRSPTDTQYF.

The chain has TRBV7-9 and TRBJ2-5; D is uncertain. Germline loops: CDR1 SEHNR, CDR2 FQNEAQ (reference sequence). The CDR3 has 13 amino acids. With 8 bases removed from V and 2 bases from J, the gap between germline ends came to 12 bases. The CDR3 nucleotides read TGTGCCAGCGATTCTCGAGGTCAAGAGACCCAGTACTTC. Translated, it gives CASDSRGQETQYF.

This rearrangement joins TRBV5-1 to TRBJ1-1, with D tentatively TRBD1 (6 bases). This CDR3 comprises 16 residues. From germline, CDR1 is SGHRS and CDR2 YFSETQ. The germline V and J ends were trimmed by 0 bases and 3 bases, with 15 bases remaining between them. CDR3 protein: CASSLGLGAGDTEAFF. CDR3 in DNA: TGCGCCAGCAGCTTGGGTTTGGGGGCCGGGGACACTGAAGCTTTCTTT.

A few counts support this clonotype. The rearrangement joins TRBV20-1 to TRBJ2-3; weak D call: TRBD1 (6 bases). The CDR3 covers 10 residues. Trimming took 3 bases from V and 10 from J, leaving 8 bases between them. Germline lookup yields CDR1 DFQATT and CDR2 SNEGSKA (reference sequence). The CDR3 nucleotides read TGCAGTGCTAGGGGGGCTTCGCAGTATTTT. Its translation: CSARGASQYF.

This clonotype was counted only a few times. The chain combines TRBV20-1 with TRBJ1-3, with D perhaps TRBD1 (5 bases). CDR3 length equals 14 residues. V lost 2 bases and J 6 bases, leaving 14 bases between the germline ends. CDR1 is DFQATT, CDR2 SNEGSKA, per germline (reference sequence). CDR3: CSARRGATVNTIYF. CDR3 DNA sequence: TGCAGTGCTAGACGCGGGGCTACGGTAAACACCATATATTTT.

The genes are TRBV12-3 or TRBV12-4 and TRBJ1-6; D is unresolved. Trimming cost V 6 bases and J 1 base, with 13 bases left between them. The CDR3 extends over 16 amino acids. CDR3 DNA: TGTGCCAGCAGGAGACTGGTCGGGTCCTATAATTCACCCCTCCACTTT. Protein sequence: CASRRLVGSYNSPLHF.

The chain is built from TRBV12-3 or TRBV12-4 and TRBJ1-1; the D is unclear. CDR3 length equals 14 residues. Deletions cut 7 bases from V and 0 bases from J, with 12 bases between. The CDR3 reads CASTMVPMNTEAFF. CDR3 sequence (DNA): TGTGCCAGCACCATGGTCCCCATGAACACTGAAGCTTTCTTT.

There are a few counts of this clonotype. The genes are TRBV20-1 and TRBJ1-1; no firm D call. The ends were cut back, 2 bases at V and 8 bases at J, with 18 bases in the middle. Germline CDR1 reads DFQATT; CDR2 reads SNEGSKA (reference sequence). The CDR3 runs to 14 residues. DNA for the CDR3: TGCAGTGCTAGACTTATCCTTCGGGCTCACGAAGCTTTCTTT. This translates into CSARLILRAHEAFF.

The sample holds one count of this clonotype. J is TRBJ2-1 and V is TRBV15; 8 nucleotides agree with TRBD1. V was pared by 2 bases and J by 0 bases, with 6 bases of the junction left unmatched. This CDR3 has 17 amino acids. Germline V gene lookup returns CDR1 LNHNV and CDR2 YYDKDF (reference sequence). The CDR3 protein is CATSRTTGAHSYNEQFF. The CDR3 coding sequence is TGTGCCACCAGCAGAACGACAGGGGCGCACTCCTACAATGAGCAGTTCTTC.

The chain is built from TRBV12-3 or TRBV12-4 and TRBJ2-7; D uncertain. This CDR3 has 12 residues. The DNA of the CDR3 is TGTGCGTGTGGGCGGATGTGGGACGAGCAGTACTTC. This gives the protein CACGRMWDEQYF.

The rearrangement links TRBV2 to TRBJ1-1; TRBD1 is a possible D gene (6 bases). The CDR3 loop spans 14 amino acids. V was pared by 1 base and J by 4 bases, with 10 bases between. The germline V gene has CDR1 SNHLY and CDR2 FYNNEI. The DNA for the CDR3 is TGTGCCAGCAGTGAAGATCCGACAGGCACTGAAGCTTTCTTT. Its translation is CASSEDPTGTEAFF.

This clonotype was counted only a few times. The gene calls are TRBV12-3 or TRBV12-4 and TRBJ2-5, with TRBD2 matching over 9 bases. Germline trimming cut 6 bases from V and 2 bases from J; bases unmatched to any gene: 7. The CDR3 loop spans 15 amino acids. For the CDR3, the DNA is TGTGCCAGCAGGAAATCTAGCGGGGAACAAGAGACCCAGTACTTC. Translated, it gives CASRKSSGEQETQYF.

This clonotype was counted a few times. The chain recombines TRBV5-1 with TRBJ2-7, with TRBD1 matching 7 bases. The V segment lost 8 bases and the J segment 7 bases; nucleotides outside the gene matches: 15. CDR1 is SGHRS, CDR2 YFSETQ, per germline. The CDR3 runs to 14 residues. The CDR3 spells CASSSGTDLTEQYF. In DNA form, the CDR3 reads TGCGCCAGTAGTTCCGGGACAGACCTTACGGAGCAGTACTTC.

The rearrangement links TRBV5-1 to TRBJ1-4; D gene ambiguous. This CDR3 has 16 amino acids. The germline CDR1 and CDR2 sequences are SGHRS and YFSETQ. Trimming shortened V by 4 bases and J by 5 bases, and 18 bases separated the two germline ends. The CDR3 region has the DNA TGCGCCAGCAGCCCATCGACCCGACAAAGGAATGAAAAACTGTTTTTT. This encodes CASSPSTRQRNEKLFF.

In this sample, this clonotype turned up many times. The CDR3 reads CARTRGSSTNEKLFF. CDR3 coding DNA: TGCGCCAGGACGAGAGGATCGTCGACTAATGAAAAACTGTTTTTT. The V gene is TRBV5-1, the J gene TRBJ1-4; D gene uncertain. This CDR3 is 15 amino acids long. Per the germline V gene, CDR1 is SGHRS and CDR2 is YFSETQ. Between the trimmed V and J ends, which lost 8 bases and 2 bases, there was a span of 16 bases. The whole variable domain, remainder taken from reference TRBV5-1 and TRBJ1-4, is KAGVTQTPRYLIKTRGQQVTLSCSPISGHRSVSWYQQTPGQGLQFLFEYFSETQRNKGNFPGRFSGRQFSNSRSEMNVSTLELGDSALYLCARTRGSSTNEKLFFGSGTQLSVL.

This clonotype was observed a few times. The genes are TRBV7-2 and TRBJ2-2, with TRBD1 matching over 7 bases. CDR1 and CDR2 (germline): SGHTA, FQGNSA. The CDR3 is made up of 15 amino acids. V lost 1 base to trimming and J lost 3 bases; unmatched junction nucleotides: 2. The CDR3 region is CASSLGQGYTGELFF. CDR3 bases: TGTGCCAGCAGCTTAGGACAGGGTTACACCGGGGAGCTGTTTTTT.

V and J are TRBV20-1 and TRBJ1-3; 8 bases match TRBD1. The CDR3 is 13 amino acids. The trim removed 5 bases at V and 8 bases at J, leaving 8 bases unmatched. The germline V gene has CDR1 DFQATT and CDR2 SNEGSKA (reference sequence). CDR3 bases: TGCAGTGCTCGGGACAGGCTGTGGGACACCATATATTTT. Its protein product is CSARDRLWDTIYF.